A selection of T cell receptor beta chains follows, all from one sample in a study of Tregs in tolerant kidney transplant recipients. This table comes from immunoSEQ multiplex PCR, and its TCRdb copy is limited to in-frame clones, with some not included. The sample lists about 5,600 clones; almost 90% were seen once. Their recognized antigens are unknown. The input for sequencing was Tregs from blood cultured with allogeneic cells, taken before the transplant. Receptor source: a human patient who received a combined kidney and bone marrow transplant. CDR3s include the opening cysteine and the closing phenylalanine or tryptophan. A D gene is named only where the DNA matches it firmly. Clone size is stated in some rows and not others, as once, few, many or a class when expanded.

V gene	D gene	J gene	clone size	CDR3 protein	CDR3 DNA
TRBV7-2	TRBD2	TRBJ2-5	NA	CASSAGLAGETQYF	TGTGCCAGCAGCGCCGGACTAGCGGGGGAGACCCAGTACTTC
TRBV5-1	NA	TRBJ2-2	NA	CASAVAFNTGELFF	TGCGCCAGCGCCGTAGCCTTTAACACCGGGGAGCTGTTTTTT
TRBV7-2	TRBD2	TRBJ2-2	NA	CASSAGVVLAGELFF	TGTGCCAGCAGCGCGGGGGTTGTTTTGGCCGGGGAGCTGTTTTTT
TRBV30	NA	TRBJ1-3	NA	CAWSRDGYSGNTIYF	TGTGCCTGGAGCCGGGACGGCTACTCTGGAAACACCATATATTTT
TRBV5-1	NA	TRBJ1-6	NA	CASSSQGISYNSPLHF	TGCGCCAGCAGCTCACAGGGTATTAGCTATAATTCACCCCTCCACTTT
TRBV18	NA	TRBJ1-1	NA	CASSPVVGGMNTEAFF	TGTGCCAGCTCACCAGTGGTAGGGGGGATGAACACTGAAGCTTTCTTT
TRBV15	TRBD2	TRBJ2-1	NA	CATSPGTSGANEQFF	TGTGCCACGAGCCCTGGGACTAGCGGGGCCAATGAGCAGTTCTTC
TRBV27	NA	TRBJ1-3	NA	CASSSGYSGNTIYF	TGTGCCAGCAGTTCAGGGTATTCTGGAAACACCATATATTTT
TRBV11-2	NA	TRBJ1-2	NA	CASSLVPGPYGYTF	TGTGCCAGCAGCTTAGTTCCAGGACCCTATGGCTACACCTTC
TRBV5-1	NA	TRBJ2-2	NA	CASSKPAGELFF	TGCGCCAGCAGCAAACCGGCCGGGGAGCTGTTTTTT
TRBV18	TRBD2	TRBJ2-1	NA	CASSTTSGGGNEQFF	TGTGCCAGCTCAACGACTAGCGGGGGGGGCAATGAGCAGTTCTTC
TRBV19	NA	TRBJ2-7	NA	CASSWDKFSYEQYF	TGTGCCAGTAGTTGGGACAAGTTCTCCTACGAGCAGTACTTC
TRBV4-1	NA	TRBJ1-1	few	CASSQTKRGGPTEAFF	TGCGCCAGCAGCCAAACGAAGAGGGGGGGTCCCACTGAAGCTTTCTTT
TRBV11-2	NA	TRBJ2-4	NA	CASSLEARKNIQYF	TGTGCCAGCAGCTTAGAGGCCCGCAAAAACATTCAGTACTTC
TRBV5-6	NA	TRBJ1-3	NA	CASSPVGSSGNTIYF	TGTGCCAGCAGCCCTGTTGGTAGCTCTGGAAACACCATATATTTT
TRBV4-1	TRBD1	TRBJ1-2	once	CASRPEDRPWGYTF	TGCGCCAGCAGACCAGAGGACAGGCCGTGGGGCTACACCTTC
TRBV5-6	TRBD2	TRBJ2-5	NA	CASSFTSGGARETQYF	TGTGCCAGCAGCTTTACTAGCGGGGGGGCCCGGGAGACCCAGTACTTC
TRBV7-6	NA	TRBJ1-2	NA	CASRAGLGYGYTF	TGTGCCAGCAGGGCGGGACTTGGTTACGGCTACACCTTC
TRBV9	NA	TRBJ2-7	NA	CASSPPGPGTGYEQYF	TGTGCCAGCAGCCCTCCGGGCCCCGGAACTGGGTACGAGCAGTACTTC
TRBV9	TRBD2	TRBJ2-3	NA	CASSPRVAGYTDTQYF	TGTGCCAGCAGCCCAAGGGTAGCGGGGTACACAGATACGCAGTATTTT
TRBV5-1	NA	TRBJ2-7	NA	CASSLAPTESYEQYF	TGCGCCAGCAGCTTGGCCCCGACAGAATCCTACGAGCAGTACTTC
TRBV13	NA	TRBJ1-2	NA	CASSSLTRDSYGYTF	TGTGCCAGCAGCTCTCTGACACGAGACAGTTATGGCTACACCTTC
TRBV29-1	NA	TRBJ2-3	NA	CSFLLGIKVGTDTQYF	TGCAGCTTTCTCCTAGGGATTAAGGTTGGCACAGATACGCAGTATTTT
TRBV6-1	NA	TRBJ2-6	NA	CASSVRLYEVGANVLTF	TGTGCCAGCAGTGTACGCCTCTACGAGGTCGGGGCCAACGTCCTGACTTTC
TRBV7-8	NA	TRBJ1-1	NA	CASSLTPLNTEAFF	TGTGCCAGCAGCTTAACCCCCCTGAACACTGAAGCTTTCTTT
TRBV5-1	NA	TRBJ1-5	NA	CASSFEGAGNQPQHF	TGCGCCAGCAGCTTTGAAGGGGCTGGCAATCAGCCCCAGCATTTT
TRBV5-1	TRBD1	TRBJ1-2	NA	CASSWGTGVNYGYTF	TGCGCCAGCAGCTGGGGGACAGGGGTTAACTATGGCTACACCTTC
TRBV2	TRBD1	TRBJ1-4	large	CASSGPTGANEKLFF	TGTGCCAGCAGTGGTCCGACAGGGGCTAATGAAAAACTGTTTTTT
TRBV11-2	TRBD2	TRBJ2-7	NA	CASSLTSASYEQYF	TGTGCCAGCAGCTTGACTAGCGCATCCTACGAGCAGTACTTC
TRBV5-3	NA	TRBJ2-7	NA	CARSPEGGNSYEQYF	TGTGCCAGAAGCCCGGAAGGAGGGAACTCCTACGAGCAGTACTTC
TRBV9	TRBD1	TRBJ1-3	once	CASSVAAGTGYSGNTIYF	TGTGCCAGCAGCGTAGCCGCTGGGACAGGGTATTCTGGAAACACCATATATTTT
TRBV7-2	TRBD2	TRBJ2-3	NA	CASSPAGASLWQYF	TGTGCCAGCAGCCCAGCGGGGGCCTCGCTCTGGCAGTATTTT
TRBV18	NA	TRBJ1-1	NA	CASSLGTGSPEAFF	TGTGCCAGCTCACTCGGAACGGGAAGTCCTGAAGCTTTCTTT
TRBV5-1	TRBD2	TRBJ2-3	NA	CASSLGGGYTDTQYF	TGCGCCAGCAGCTTGGGCGGGGGGTACACAGATACGCAGTATTTT
TRBV5-1	NA	TRBJ2-5	NA	CASSGGTLAGKETQYF	TGCGCCAGCAGCGGAGGGACACTAGCTGGGAAAGAGACCCAGTACTTC
TRBV6-1	TRBD1	TRBJ2-7	NA	CDAGTGGLEQYF	TGTGACGCCGGGACAGGGGGGTTGGAGCAGTACTTC
TRBV5-5	NA	TRBJ1-1	NA	CASSLLGAQAFF	TGTGCCAGCAGCTTGTTAGGGGCTCAAGCTTTCTTT
TRBV2	TRBD1	TRBJ1-4	NA	CASSARDRGIEKLFF	TGTGCCAGCAGTGCACGGGACAGGGGAATTGAAAAACTGTTTTTT
TRBV9	TRBD1	TRBJ1-2	once	CASSVGGGSGYTF	TGTGCCAGCAGCGTAGGAGGGGGCTCGGGCTACACCTTC
TRBV19	NA	TRBJ2-2	once	CASSNAGELFF	TGTGCCAGTAGTAATGCCGGGGAGCTGTTTTTT
TRBV6-5	NA	TRBJ1-1	NA	CASSPSDGGNTEAFF	TGTGCCAGCAGTCCCTCGGACGGGGGGAACACTGAAGCTTTCTTT
TRBV7-6	NA	TRBJ2-7	NA	CASSLKTKQYF	TGTGCCAGCAGCTTAAAAACAAAGCAGTACTTC
TRBV6-5	NA	TRBJ1-1	NA	CASSYQNGVNSTEAFF	TGTGCCAGCAGTTATCAAAATGGGGTAAACAGCACTGAAGCTTTCTTT
TRBV11-2	NA	TRBJ2-2	NA	CASTLRGGELFF	TGTGCCAGCACCTTGCGGGGCGGGGAGCTGTTTTTT
TRBV2	NA	TRBJ1-4	NA	CASSDEPYRTPNEKLFF	TGTGCCAGCAGTGACGAACCGTACAGGACCCCCAATGAAAAACTGTTTTTT
TRBV5-4	TRBD2	TRBJ2-5	NA	CASSPTSGGAWETQYF	TGTGCCAGCAGCCCGACTAGCGGGGGGGCGTGGGAGACCCAGTACTTC
TRBV5-1	TRBD1	TRBJ2-7	NA	CASSVRQGGYEQYF	TGCGCCAGCAGCGTCCGACAGGGGGGTTACGAGCAGTACTTC
TRBV10-3	TRBD1	TRBJ1-1	NA	CAISGQGLNTEAFF	TGTGCCATCAGTGGACAGGGATTGAACACTGAAGCTTTCTTT
TRBV6-1	TRBD1	TRBJ2-5	once	CASSEKTGVQTQYF	TGTGCCAGCAGTGAGAAGACAGGGGTCCAGACCCAGTACTTC
TRBV7-8	TRBD1	TRBJ1-4	NA	CASSPRPGTVLNEKLFF	TGTGCCAGCAGCCCCCGCCCCGGGACAGTGCTTAATGAAAAACTGTTTTTT
TRBV11-2	NA	TRBJ2-5	NA	CASSRLAVWETQYF	TGTGCCAGCAGCCGACTTGCGGTTTGGGAGACCCAGTACTTC
TRBV15	TRBD1	TRBJ1-3	NA	CATSRGDRVDTIYF	TGTGCCACCAGCAGAGGGGACAGGGTTGACACCATATATTTT
TRBV4-3	TRBD2	TRBJ2-7	NA	CASSQRTGGAEQYF	TGCGCCAGCAGCCAAAGAACGGGAGGTGCCGAGCAGTACTTC
TRBV5-6	NA	TRBJ1-5	NA	CASSRSGGNQPQHF	TGTGCCAGCAGCAGGTCGGGCGGCAATCAGCCCCAGCATTTT